Described below is a single T cell receptor beta chain sequence and its context. What it binds is not known. Extraction and reverse transcription of RNA yielded cDNA as the sequencing template. Sequencing was performed with immunoSEQ multiplex PCR; in TCRdb, only in-frame clones are kept and a portion is missing. The sample has about 110,000 clones, under 60% seen once. Germline values: CDR1 MNHEY, CDR2 SMNVEV (reference sequence). The ends were cut back, 9 bases at V and 9 bases at J, with 12 bases in the middle. This CDR3 contains 11 residues. The data originate from a study of CD8+ T cells in alopecia areata. Study-wide findings and caveats: The study found higher clonality in lesional than normal scalp, especially in alopecia totalis/universalis. Scalp sample sequencing also detects resident alphabeta T cells of normal skin.

Collected material from alopecia areata patients comprised lesional scalp punch biopsies and peripheral blood. This chain connects TRBV27 to TRBJ2-1; tentative D call: TRBD2 (5 bases). Sequenced sample: NKG2D-low CD8+ T cells sorted from blood. This receptor was identified in a human donor with alopecia areata. The CDR3 DNA is TGTGCCAGTAAGGACTCCGGTGAGCAGTTCTTC. Protein sequence: CASKDSGEQFF.